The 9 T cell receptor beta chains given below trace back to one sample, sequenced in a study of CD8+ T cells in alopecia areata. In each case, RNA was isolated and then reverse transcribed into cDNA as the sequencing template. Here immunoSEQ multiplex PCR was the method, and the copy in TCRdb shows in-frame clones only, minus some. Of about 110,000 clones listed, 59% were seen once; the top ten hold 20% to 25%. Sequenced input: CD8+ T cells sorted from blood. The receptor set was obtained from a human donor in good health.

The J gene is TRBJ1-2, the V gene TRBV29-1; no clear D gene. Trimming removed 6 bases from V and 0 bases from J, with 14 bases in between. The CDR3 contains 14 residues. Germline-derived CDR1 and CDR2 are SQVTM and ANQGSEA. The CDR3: CSVSSDGANYGYTF. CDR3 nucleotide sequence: TGCAGCGTCTCCTCGGATGGAGCTAACTATGGCTACACCTTC.

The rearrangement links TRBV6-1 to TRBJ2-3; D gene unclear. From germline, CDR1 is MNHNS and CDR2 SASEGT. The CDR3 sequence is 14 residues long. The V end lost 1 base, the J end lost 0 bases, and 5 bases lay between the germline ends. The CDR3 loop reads CASSEETSTDTQYF. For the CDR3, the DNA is TGTGCCAGCAGTGAAGAAACCAGCACAGATACGCAGTATTTT.

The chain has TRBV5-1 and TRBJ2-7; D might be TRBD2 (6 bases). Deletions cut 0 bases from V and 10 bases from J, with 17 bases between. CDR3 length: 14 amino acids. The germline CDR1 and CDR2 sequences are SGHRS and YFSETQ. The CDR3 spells CASSLGLARTNQYF. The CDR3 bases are TGCGCCAGCAGCTTGGGGCTAGCGAGAACAAACCAGTACTTC.

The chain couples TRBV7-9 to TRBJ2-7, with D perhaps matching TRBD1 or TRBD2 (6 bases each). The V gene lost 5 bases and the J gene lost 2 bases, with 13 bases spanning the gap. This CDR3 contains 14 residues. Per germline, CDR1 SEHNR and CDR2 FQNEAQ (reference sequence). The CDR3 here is CASSRVGGPYEQYF. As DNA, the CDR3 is TGTGCCAGCAGCCGCGTAGGGGGGCCCTACGAGCAGTACTTC.

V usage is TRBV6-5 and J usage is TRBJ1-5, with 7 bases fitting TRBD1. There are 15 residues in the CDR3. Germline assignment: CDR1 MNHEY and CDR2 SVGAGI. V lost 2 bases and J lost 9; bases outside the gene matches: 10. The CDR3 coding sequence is TGTGCCAGCAGTTACGGGCAGGGGGGTCTATGGCCCCAGCATTTT. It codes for CASSYGQGGLWPQHF.

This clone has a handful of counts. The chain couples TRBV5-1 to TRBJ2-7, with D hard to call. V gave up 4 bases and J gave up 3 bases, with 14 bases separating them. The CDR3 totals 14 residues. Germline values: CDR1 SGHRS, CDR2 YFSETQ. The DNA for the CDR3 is TGCGCCAGCAGCCCCGCCTCATGGATCTACGAGCAGTACTTC. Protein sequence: CASSPASWIYEQYF.

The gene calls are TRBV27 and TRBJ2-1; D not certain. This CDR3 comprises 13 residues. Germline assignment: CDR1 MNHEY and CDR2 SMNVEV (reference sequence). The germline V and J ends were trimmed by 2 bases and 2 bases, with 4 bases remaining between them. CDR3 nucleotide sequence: TGTGCCAGCAGTTTAGGGGCCTACAATGAGCAGTTCTTC. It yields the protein CASSLGAYNEQFF.

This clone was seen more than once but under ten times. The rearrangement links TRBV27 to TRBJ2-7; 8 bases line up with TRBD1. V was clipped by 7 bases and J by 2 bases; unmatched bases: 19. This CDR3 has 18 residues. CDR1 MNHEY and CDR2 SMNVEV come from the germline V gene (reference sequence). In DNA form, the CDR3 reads TGTGCCAGCATCCAACCGACAGGGGAAAGACCCCTGACCTACGAGCAGTACTTC. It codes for CASIQPTGERPLTYEQYF.

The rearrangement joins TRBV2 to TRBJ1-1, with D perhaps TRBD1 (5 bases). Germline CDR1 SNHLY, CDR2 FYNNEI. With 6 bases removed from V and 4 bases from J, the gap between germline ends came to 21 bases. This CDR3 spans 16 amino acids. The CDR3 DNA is TGTGCCAGCAGAACCGGACCGGGACCATGGTCCACTGAAGCTTTCTTT. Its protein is CASRTGPGPWSTEAFF.